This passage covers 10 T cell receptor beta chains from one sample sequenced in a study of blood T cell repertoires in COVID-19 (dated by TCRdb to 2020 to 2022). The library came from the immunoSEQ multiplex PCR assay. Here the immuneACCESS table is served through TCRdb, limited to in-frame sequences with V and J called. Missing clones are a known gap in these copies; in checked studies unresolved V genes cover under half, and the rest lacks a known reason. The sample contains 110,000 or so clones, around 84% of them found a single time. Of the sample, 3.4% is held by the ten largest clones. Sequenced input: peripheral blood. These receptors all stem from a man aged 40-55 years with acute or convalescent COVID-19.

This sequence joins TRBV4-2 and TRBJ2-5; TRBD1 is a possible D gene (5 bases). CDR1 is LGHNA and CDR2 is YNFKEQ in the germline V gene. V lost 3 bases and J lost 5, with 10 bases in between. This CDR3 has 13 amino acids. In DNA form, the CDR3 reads TGTGCCAGCAGCCACCCCTCAGGGGAGACCCAGTACTTC. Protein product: CASSHPSGETQYF.

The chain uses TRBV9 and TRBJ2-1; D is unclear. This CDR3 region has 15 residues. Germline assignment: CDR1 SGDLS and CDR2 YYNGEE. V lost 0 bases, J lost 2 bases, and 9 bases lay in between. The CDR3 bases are TGTGCCAGCAGCGTAGGGGCGCATCCCTACAATGAGCAGTTCTTC. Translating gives CASSVGAHPYNEQFF.

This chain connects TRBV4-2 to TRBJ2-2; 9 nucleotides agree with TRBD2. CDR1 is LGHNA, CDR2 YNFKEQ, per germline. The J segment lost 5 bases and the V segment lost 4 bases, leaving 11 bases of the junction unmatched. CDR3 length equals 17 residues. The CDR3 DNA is TGTGCCAGCAGCCCCCGAGACGGGACTAGCCCTACCGGGGAGCTGTTTTTT. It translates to CASSPRDGTSPTGELFF.

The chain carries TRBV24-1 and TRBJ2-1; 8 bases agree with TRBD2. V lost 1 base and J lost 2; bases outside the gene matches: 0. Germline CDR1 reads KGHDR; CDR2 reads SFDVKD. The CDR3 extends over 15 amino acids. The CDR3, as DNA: TGTGCCACCAGTGATTTAGCGGGGGCCTACAATGAGCAGTTCTTC. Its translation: CATSDLAGAYNEQFF.

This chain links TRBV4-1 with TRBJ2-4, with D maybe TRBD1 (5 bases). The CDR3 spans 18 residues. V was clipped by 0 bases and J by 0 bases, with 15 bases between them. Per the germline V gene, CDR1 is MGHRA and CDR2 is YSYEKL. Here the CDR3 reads CASSQDIGTGIAKNIQYF. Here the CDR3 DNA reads TGCGCCAGCAGCCAAGATATCGGAACAGGTATAGCCAAAAACATTCAGTACTTC.

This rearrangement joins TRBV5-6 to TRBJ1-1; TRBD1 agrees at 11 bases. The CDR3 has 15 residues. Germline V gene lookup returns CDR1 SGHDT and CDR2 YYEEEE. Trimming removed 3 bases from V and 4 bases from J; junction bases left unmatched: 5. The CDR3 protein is CASSYRDRGSTEAFF. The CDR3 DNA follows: TGTGCCAGCAGCTACCGGGACAGGGGGAGCACTGAAGCTTTCTTT.

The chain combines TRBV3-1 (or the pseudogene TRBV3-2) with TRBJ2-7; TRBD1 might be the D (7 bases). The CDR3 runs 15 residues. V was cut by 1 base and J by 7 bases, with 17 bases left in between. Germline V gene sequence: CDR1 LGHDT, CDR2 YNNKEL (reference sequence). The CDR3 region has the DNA TGTGCCAGCAGCCAAGGGGGGGCAGGGGGAAGGGAGCAGTACTTC. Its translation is CASSQGGAGGREQYF.

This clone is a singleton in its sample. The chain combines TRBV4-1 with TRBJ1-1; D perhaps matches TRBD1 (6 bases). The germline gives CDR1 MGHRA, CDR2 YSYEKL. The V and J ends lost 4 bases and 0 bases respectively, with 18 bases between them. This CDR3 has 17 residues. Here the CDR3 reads CASSLKRTENMNTEAFF. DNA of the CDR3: TGCGCCAGCAGCCTTAAAAGGACAGAGAATATGAACACTGAAGCTTTCTTT.

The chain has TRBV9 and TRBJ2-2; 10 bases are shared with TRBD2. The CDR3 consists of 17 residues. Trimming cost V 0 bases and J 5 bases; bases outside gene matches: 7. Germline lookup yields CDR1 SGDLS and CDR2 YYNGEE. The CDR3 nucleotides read TGTGCCAGCAGCGTAGCCCCACTAGCGGGGAAAACCGGGGAGCTGTTTTTT. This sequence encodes CASSVAPLAGKTGELFF.

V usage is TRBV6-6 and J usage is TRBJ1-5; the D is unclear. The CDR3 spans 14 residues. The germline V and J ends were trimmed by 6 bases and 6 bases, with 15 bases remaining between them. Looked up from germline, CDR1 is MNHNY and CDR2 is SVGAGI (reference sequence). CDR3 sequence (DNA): TGTGCCAGCAGACAGCCTACAGAAGGTCAGCCCCAGCATTTT. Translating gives CASRQPTEGQPQHF.